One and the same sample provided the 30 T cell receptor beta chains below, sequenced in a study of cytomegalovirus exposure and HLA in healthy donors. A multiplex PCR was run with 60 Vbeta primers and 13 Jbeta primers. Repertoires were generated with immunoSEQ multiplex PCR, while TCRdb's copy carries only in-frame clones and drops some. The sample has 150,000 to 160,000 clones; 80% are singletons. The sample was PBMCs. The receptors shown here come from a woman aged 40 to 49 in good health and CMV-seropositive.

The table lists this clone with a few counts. CDR3 in DNA: TGTGCCAGCAGCTCTGGGGCCTTCCTTCCCGGGCAGTATTTT. It is translated as CASSSGAFLPGQYF. This sequence joins TRBV5-4 and TRBJ2-3, with a possible D match to TRBD1 (5 bases). The CDR3 totals 14 residues. Looked up from germline, CDR1 is SGHNT and CDR2 is YYREEE (reference sequence). V dropped 3 bases and J dropped 11 bases, with 19 bases sitting between them.

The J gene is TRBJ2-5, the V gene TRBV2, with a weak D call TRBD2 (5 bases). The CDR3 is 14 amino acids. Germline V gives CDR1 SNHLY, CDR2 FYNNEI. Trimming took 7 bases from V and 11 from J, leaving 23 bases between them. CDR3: CASNRIALTGEQYF. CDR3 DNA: TGTGCCAGCAATAGAATAGCCCTTACCGGGGAGCAGTACTTC.

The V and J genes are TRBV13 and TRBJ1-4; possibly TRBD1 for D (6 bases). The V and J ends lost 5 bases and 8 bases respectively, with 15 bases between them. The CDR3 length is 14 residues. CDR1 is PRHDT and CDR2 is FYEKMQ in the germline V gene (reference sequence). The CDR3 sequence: CASSEGHLMEKLFF. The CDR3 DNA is TGTGCCAGCAGCGAGGGACATCTCATGGAAAAACTGTTTTTT.

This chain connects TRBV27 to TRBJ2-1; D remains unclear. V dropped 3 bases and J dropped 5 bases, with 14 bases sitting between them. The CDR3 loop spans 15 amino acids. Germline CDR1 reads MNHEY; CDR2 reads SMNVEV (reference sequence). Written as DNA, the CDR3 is TGTGCCAGCAGTTTGCGCCCCTTAACCCACAATGAGCAGTTCTTC. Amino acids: CASSLRPLTHNEQFF.

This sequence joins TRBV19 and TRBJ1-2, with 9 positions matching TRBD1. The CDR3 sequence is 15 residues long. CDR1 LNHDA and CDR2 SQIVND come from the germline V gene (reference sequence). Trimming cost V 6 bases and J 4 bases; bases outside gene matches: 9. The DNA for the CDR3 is TGTGCCAGTAGCCCGGGACAGGGATCTAGCTATGGCTACACCTTC. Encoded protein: CASSPGQGSSYGYTF. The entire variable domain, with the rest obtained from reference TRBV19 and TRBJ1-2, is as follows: DGGITQSPKYLFRKEGQNVTLSCEQNLNHDAMYWYRQDPGQGLRLIYYSQIVNDFQKGDIAEGYSVSREKKESFPLTVTSAQKNPTAFYLCASSPGQGSSYGYTFGSGTRLTVV.

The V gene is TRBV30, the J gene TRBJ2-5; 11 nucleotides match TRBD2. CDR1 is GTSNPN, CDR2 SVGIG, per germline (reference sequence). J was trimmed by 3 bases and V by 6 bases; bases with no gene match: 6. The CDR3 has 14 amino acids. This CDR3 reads CACRGTSGKETQYF. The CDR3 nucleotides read TGTGCCTGTAGAGGGACTAGCGGCAAAGAGACCCAGTACTTC.

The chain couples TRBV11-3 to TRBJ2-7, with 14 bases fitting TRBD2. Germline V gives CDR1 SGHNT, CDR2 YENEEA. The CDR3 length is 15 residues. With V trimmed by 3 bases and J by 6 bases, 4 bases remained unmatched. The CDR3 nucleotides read TGTGCCAGCAGCTTTCAGGGACTAGCGGGAGCCGAGCAGTACTTC. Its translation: CASSFQGLAGAEQYF.

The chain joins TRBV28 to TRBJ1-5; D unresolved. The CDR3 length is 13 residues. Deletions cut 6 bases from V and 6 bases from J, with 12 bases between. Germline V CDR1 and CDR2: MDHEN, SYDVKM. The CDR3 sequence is CASRPGGSQPQHF. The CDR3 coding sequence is TGTGCCAGCAGGCCAGGAGGGAGTCAGCCCCAGCATTTT.

CDR3: CASSWNTATNEKLFF. Here the CDR3 DNA reads TGCGCCAGCAGCTGGAACACAGCAACTAATGAAAAACTGTTTTTT. This rearrangement joins TRBV5-1 to TRBJ1-4; D gene unclear. The V and J ends lost 3 bases and 0 bases respectively, with 9 bases between them. The CDR3 spans 15 residues. CDR1 is SGHRS, CDR2 YFSETQ, per germline.

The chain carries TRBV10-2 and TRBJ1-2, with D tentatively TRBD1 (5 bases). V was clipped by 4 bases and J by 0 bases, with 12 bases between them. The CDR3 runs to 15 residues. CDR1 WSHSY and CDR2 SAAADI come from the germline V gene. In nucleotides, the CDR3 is TGCGCCAGCAGTGGGGGGGACCGGGCTAACTATGGCTACACCTTC. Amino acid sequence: CASSGGDRANYGYTF.

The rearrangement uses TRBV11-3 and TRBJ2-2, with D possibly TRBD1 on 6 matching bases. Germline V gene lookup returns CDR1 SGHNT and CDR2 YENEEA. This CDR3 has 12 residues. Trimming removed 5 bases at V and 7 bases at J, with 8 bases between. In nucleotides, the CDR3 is TGTGCCAGCAGCCAGGGGATCGGGGAGCTGTTTTTT. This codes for CASSQGIGELFF.

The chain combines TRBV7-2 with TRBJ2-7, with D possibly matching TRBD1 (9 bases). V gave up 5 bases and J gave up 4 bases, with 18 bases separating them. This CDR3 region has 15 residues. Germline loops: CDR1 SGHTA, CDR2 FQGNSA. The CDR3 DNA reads TGTGCCAGCAGCGTTAGCGGGACAGGGTGGTACGAGCAGTACTTC. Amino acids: CASSVSGTGWYEQYF.

CDR3 region: CASSAVAGEVEFF. CDR3 nucleotides: TGTGCCAGTAGTGCGGTAGCGGGAGAGGTTGAGTTCTTC. The chain employs TRBV19 and TRBJ2-1; the match to TRBD2 covers 9 bases. V gave up 5 bases and J gave up 14 bases; unmatched junction bases: 10. CDR1 is LNHDA, CDR2 SQIVND, per germline (reference sequence). The CDR3 runs 13 residues.

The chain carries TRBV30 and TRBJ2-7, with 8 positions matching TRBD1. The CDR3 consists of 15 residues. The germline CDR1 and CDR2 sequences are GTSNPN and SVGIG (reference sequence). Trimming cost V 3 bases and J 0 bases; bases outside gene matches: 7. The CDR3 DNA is TGTGCCTGGAGCCCGGGACAGGTGAACTCCTACGAGCAGTACTTC. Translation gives CAWSPGQVNSYEQYF.

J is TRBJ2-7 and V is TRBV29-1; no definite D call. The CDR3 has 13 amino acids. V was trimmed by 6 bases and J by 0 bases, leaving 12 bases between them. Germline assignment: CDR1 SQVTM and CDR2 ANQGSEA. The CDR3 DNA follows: TGCAGCGTCCTGTTATGGAGCTCCTACGAGCAGTACTTC. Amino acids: CSVLLWSSYEQYF.

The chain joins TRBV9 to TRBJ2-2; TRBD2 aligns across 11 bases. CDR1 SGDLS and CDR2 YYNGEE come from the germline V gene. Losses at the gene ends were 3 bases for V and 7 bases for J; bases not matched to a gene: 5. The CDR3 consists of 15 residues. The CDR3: CASSASGRNGGELFF. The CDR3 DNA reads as TGTGCCAGCAGCGCTAGCGGGAGGAATGGCGGGGAGCTGTTTTTT.

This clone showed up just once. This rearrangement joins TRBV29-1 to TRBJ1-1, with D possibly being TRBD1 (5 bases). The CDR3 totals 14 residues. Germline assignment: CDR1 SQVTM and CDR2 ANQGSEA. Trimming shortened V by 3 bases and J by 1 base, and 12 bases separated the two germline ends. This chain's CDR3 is CSVDLSGGNTEAFF. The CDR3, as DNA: TGCAGCGTTGATCTAAGCGGGGGGAACACTGAAGCTTTCTTT.

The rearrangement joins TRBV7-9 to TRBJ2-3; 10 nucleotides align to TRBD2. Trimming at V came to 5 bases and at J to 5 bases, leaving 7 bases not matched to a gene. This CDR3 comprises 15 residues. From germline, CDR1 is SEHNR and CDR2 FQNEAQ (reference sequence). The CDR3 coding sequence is TGTGCCAGCAGCCCAAGCGGGAGGGCCAGAGATACGCAGTATTTT. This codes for CASSPSGRARDTQYF. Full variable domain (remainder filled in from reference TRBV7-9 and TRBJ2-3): DTGVSQNPRHKITKRGQNVTFRCDPISEHNRLYWYRQTLGQGPEFLTYFQNEAQLEKSRLLSDRFSAERPKGSFSTLEIQRTEQGDSAMYLCASSPSGRARDTQYFGPGTRLTVL.

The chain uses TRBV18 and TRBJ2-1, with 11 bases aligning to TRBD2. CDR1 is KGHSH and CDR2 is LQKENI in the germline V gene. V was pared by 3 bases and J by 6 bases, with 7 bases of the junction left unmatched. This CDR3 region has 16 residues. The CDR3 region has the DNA TGTGCCAGCTCACCGCGGGGACTAGCGGAGTTCAATGAGCAGTTCTTC. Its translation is CASSPRGLAEFNEQFF. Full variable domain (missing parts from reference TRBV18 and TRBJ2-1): NAGVMQNPRHLVRRRGQEARLRCSPMKGHSHVYWYRQLPEEGLKFMVYLQKENIIDESGMPKERFSAEFPKEGPSILRIQQVVRGDSAAYFCASSPRGLAEFNEQFFGPGTRLTVL.

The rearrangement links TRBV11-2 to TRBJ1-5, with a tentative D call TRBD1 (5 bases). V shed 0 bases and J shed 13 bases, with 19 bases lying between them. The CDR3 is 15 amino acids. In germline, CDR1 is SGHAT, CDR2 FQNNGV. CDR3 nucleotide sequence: TGTGCCAGCAGCTTAGATATCTCCCGGGGGAGTGAACAGCATTTT. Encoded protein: CASSLDISRGSEQHF.

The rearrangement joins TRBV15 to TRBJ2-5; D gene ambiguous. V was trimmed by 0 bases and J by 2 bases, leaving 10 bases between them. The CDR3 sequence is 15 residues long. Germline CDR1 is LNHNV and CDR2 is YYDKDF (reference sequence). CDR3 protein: CATSRDEQDQETQYF. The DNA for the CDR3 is TGTGCCACCAGCAGAGACGAGCAGGATCAAGAGACCCAGTACTTC.

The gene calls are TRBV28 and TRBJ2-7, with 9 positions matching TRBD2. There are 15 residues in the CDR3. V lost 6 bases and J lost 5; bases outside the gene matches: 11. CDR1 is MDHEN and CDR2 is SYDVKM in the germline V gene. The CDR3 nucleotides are TGTGCCAGCAGCCTCCCTGCTAGCGGGAATAACGAGCAGTACTTC. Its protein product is CASSLPASGNNEQYF.

The CDR3 protein is CASSEGTGTSGDYEQYF. The CDR3 bases are TGTGCCAGCAGCGAAGGTACCGGGACTAGCGGGGACTACGAGCAGTACTTC. J is TRBJ2-7 and V is TRBV11-1; 13 nucleotides line up with TRBD2. Germline values: CDR1 SGHAT, CDR2 FQDESV (reference sequence). The junction had 10 bases not matched to a gene; V was cut back by 5 bases and J by 3 bases. This CDR3 has 17 amino acids.

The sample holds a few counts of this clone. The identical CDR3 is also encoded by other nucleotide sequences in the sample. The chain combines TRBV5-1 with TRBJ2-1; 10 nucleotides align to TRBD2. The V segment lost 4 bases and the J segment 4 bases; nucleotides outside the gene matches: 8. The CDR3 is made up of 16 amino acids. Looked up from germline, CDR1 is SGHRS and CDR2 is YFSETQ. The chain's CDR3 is CASSKLAGVLYNEQFF. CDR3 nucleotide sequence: TGCGCCAGCAGCAAGCTAGCGGGAGTTCTGTACAATGAGCAGTTCTTC.

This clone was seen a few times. The CDR3 protein is CAWSRVVAGGSYEQYF. For the CDR3, the DNA is TGTGCCTGGAGCAGGGTCGTGGCGGGAGGCTCCTACGAGCAGTACTTC. The chain combines TRBV30 with TRBJ2-7; 8 nucleotides line up with TRBD2. Germline loops: CDR1 GTSNPN, CDR2 SVGIG (reference sequence). Trimming removed 3 bases from V and 0 bases from J; junction bases left unmatched: 10. The CDR3 runs to 16 residues.

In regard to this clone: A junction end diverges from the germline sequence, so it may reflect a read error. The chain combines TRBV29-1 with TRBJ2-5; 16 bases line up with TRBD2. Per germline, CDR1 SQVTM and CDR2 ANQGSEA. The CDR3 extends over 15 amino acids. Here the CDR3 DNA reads TGCAGCGTTGAAGACTCCCTCGGGACTAGCGGGGGGGCTGACTTC. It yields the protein CSVEDSLGTSGGADF.

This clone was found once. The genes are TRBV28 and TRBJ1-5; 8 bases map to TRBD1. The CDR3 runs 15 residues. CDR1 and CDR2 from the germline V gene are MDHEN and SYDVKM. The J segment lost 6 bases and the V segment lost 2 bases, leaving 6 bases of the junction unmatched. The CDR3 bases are TGTGCCAGCAGTTTAGGGTCAGGGGGCAGTCAGCCCCAGCATTTT. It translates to CASSLGSGGSQPQHF.

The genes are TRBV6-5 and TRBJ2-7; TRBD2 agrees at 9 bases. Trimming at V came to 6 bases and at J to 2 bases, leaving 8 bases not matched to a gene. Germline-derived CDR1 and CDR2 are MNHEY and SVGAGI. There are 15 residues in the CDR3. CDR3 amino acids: CASSDTSGLTYEQYF. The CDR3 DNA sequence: TGTGCCAGCAGCGATACTAGCGGGCTGACCTACGAGCAGTACTTC.

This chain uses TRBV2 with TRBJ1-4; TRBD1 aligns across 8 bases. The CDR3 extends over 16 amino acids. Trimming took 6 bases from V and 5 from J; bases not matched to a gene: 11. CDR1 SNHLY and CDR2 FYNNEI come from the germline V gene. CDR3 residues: CASRADYWDRNEKLFF. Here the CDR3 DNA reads TGTGCCAGCAGGGCCGATTACTGGGACAGGAATGAAAAACTGTTTTTT.

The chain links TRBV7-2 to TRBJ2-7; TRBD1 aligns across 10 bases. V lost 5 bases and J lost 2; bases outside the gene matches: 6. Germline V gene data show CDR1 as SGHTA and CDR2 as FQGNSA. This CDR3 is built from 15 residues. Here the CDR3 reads CASSARDRGTYEQYF. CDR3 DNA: TGTGCCAGCAGCGCCCGGGACAGGGGAACCTACGAGCAGTACTTC.